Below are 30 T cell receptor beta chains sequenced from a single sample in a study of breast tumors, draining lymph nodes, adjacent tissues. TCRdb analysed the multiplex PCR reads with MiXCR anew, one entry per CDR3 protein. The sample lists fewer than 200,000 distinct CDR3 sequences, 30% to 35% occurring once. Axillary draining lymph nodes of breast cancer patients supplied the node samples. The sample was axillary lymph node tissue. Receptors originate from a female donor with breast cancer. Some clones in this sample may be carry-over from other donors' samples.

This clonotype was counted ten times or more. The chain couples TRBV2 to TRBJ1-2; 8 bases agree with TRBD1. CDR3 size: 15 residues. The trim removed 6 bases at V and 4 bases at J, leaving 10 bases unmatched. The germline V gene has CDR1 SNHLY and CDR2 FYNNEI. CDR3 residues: CASSLRTGSRYGYTF. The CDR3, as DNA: TGTGCCAGCAGCCTCAGGACAGGGTCACGCTATGGCTACACCTTC.

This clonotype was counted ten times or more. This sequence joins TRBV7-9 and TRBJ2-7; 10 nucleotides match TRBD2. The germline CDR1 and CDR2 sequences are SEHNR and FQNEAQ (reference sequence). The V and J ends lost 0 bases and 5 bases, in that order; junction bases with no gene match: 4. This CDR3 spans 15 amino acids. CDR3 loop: CASSLAGLAVNEQYF. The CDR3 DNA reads TGTGCCAGCAGCTTAGCAGGACTAGCGGTAAACGAGCAGTACTTC.

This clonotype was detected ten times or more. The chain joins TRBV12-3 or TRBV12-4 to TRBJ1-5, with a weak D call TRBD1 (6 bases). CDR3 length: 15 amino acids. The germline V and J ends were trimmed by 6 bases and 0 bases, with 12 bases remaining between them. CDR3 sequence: CASSNRAHSNQPQHF. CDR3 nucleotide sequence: TGTGCCAGCAGCAACAGGGCGCATAGCAATCAGCCCCAGCATTTT.

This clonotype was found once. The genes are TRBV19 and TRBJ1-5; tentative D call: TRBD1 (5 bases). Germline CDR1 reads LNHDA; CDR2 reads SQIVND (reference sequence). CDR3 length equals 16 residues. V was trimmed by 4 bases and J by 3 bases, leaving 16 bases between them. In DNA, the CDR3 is TGTGCCAGTAGTACCTTGGGGGTAGGTGACAATCAGCCCCAGCATTTT. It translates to CASSTLGVGDNQPQHF.

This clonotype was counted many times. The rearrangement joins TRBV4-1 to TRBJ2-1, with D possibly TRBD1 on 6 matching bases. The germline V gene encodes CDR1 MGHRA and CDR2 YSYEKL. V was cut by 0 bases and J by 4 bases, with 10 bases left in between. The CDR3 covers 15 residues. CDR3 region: CASSQEARGYNEQFF. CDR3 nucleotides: TGCGCCAGCAGCCAAGAGGCCAGGGGTTACAATGAGCAGTTCTTC.

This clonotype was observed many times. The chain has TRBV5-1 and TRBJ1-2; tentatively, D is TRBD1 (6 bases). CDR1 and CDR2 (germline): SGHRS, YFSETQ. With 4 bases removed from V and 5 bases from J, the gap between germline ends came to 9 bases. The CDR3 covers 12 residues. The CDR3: CASSEGQYGYTF. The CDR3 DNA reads TGCGCCAGCAGCGAAGGACAGTATGGCTACACCTTC.

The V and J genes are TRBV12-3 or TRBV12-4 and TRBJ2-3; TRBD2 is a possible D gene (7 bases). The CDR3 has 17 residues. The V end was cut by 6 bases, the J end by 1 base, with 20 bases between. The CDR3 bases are TGTGCCAGCAGCGAGCCCCGGGGGGCGCTTGGCACAGATACGCAGTATTTT. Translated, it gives CASSEPRGALGTDTQYF.

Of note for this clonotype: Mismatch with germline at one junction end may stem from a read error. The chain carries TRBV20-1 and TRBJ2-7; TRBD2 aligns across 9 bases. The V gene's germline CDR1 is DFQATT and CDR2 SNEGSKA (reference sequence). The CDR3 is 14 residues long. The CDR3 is CSAVGTSRSSEQYF. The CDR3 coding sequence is TGCAGTGCCGTGGGGACTAGCCGATCCTCCGAGCAGTACTTC.

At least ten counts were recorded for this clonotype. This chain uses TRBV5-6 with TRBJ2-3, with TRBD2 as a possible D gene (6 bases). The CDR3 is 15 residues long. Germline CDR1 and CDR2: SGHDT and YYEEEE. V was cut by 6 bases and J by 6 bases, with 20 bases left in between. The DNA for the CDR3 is TGTGCCAGCACACCAAGTGGGCTAGCGCCCGATACGCAGTATTTT. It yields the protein CASTPSGLAPDTQYF.

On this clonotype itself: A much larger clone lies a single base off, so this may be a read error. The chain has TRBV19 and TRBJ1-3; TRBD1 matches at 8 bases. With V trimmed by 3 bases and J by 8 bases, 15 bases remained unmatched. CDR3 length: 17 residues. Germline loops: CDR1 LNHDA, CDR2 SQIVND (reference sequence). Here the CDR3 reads CASSIGVRTGPGDTIYF. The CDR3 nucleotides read TGTGCCAGTAGTATCGGGGTACGGACAGGGCCGGGAGACACCATATATTTT.

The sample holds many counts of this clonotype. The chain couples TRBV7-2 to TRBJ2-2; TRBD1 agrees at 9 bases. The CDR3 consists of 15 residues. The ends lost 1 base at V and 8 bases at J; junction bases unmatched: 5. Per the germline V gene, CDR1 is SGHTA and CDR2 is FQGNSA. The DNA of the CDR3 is TGTGCCAGCAGCTTAGGATGGGACAGGGCTGGGGAGCTGTTTTTT. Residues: CASSLGWDRAGELFF.

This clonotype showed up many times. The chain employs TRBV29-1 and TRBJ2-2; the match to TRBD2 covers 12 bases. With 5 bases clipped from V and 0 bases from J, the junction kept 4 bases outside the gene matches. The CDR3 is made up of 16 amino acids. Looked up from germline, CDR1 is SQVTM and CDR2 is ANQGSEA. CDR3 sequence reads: CSVRLAGVSNTGELFF. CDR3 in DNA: TGCAGCGTTCGACTAGCGGGAGTATCGAACACCGGGGAGCTGTTTTTT.

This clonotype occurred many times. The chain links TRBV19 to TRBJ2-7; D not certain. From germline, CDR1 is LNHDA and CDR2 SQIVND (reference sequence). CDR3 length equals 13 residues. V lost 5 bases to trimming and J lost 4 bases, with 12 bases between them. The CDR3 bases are TGTGCCAGTAGTCCCGCCCTCGGGTACGAGCAGTACTTC. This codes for CASSPALGYEQYF.

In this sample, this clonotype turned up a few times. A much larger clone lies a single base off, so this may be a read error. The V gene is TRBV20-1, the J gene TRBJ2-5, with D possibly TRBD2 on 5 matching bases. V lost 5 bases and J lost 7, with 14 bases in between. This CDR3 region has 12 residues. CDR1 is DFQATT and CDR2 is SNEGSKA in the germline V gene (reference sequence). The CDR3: CSAPTSRGTQYF. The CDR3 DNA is TGCAGTGCTCCTACTAGTAGAGGGACCCAGTACTTC.

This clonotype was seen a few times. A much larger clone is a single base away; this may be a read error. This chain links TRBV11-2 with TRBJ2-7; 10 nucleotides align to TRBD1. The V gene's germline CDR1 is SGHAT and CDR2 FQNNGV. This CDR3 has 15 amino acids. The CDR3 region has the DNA TGTGCCGGCAGTTATGACAGGGGGCGCGAGTACGAGCAGTACTTC. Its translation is CAGSYDRGREYEQYF.

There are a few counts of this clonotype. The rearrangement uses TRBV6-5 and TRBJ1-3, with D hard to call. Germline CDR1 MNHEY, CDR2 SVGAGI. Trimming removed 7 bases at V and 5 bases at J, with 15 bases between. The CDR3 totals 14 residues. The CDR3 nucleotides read TGTGCCAGCACCTCGTCCGGAGCTCGAAACACCATATATTTT. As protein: CASTSSGARNTIYF.

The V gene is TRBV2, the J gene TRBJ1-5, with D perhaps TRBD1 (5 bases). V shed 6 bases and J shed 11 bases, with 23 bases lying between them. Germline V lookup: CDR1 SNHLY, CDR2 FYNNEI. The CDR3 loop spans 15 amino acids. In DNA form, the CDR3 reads TGTGCCAGCAGGGGGCATCATAGGCCAGATGGGACCCAGCATTTT. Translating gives CASRGHHRPDGTQHF.

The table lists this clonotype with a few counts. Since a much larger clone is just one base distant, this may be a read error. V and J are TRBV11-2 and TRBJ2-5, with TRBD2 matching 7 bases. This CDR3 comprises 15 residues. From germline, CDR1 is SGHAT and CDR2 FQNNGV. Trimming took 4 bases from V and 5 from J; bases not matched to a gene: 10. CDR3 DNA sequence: TGTGCCAGCAGCTGGGGGGGTTCAGCGAGTGAGACCCAGTACTTC. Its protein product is CASSWGGSASETQYF.

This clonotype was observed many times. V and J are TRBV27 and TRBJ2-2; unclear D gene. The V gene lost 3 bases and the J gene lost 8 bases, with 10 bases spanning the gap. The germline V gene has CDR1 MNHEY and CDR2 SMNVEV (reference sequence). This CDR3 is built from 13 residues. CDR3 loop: CASSLGPRGELFF. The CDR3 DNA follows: TGTGCCAGCAGTTTGGGCCCAAGGGGGGAGCTGTTTTTT.

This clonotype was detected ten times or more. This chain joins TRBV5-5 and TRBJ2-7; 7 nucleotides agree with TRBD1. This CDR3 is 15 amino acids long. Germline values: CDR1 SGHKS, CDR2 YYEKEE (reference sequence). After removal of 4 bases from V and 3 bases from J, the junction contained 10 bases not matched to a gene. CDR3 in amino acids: CASSRTLRQGYEQYF. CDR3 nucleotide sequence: TGTGCCAGCAGCCGTACCCTACGACAGGGCTACGAGCAGTACTTC.

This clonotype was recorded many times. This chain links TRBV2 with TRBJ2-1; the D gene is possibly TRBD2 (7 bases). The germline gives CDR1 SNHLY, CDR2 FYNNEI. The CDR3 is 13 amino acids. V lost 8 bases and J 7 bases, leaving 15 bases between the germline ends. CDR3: CASGGGLVNEQFF. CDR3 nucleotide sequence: TGTGCCAGCGGGGGGGGGCTTGTAAATGAGCAGTTCTTC.

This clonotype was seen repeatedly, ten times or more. The chain's CDR3 is CASSPTWVLGGLRTDTQYF. The DNA for the CDR3 is TGTGCCAGCAGCCCCACGTGGGTCCTAGGGGGATTGCGCACAGATACGCAGTATTTT. The chain links TRBV7-9 to TRBJ2-3; possible D gene TRBD1, 6 bases. This CDR3 is 19 amino acids long. V was clipped by 5 bases and J by 1 base, with 25 bases between them. Germline V gene sequence: CDR1 SEHNR, CDR2 FQNEAQ (reference sequence).

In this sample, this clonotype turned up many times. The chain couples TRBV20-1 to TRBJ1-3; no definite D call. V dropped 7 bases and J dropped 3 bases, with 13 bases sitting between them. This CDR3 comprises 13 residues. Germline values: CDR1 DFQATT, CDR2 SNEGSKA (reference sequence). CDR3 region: CSVGGRLGNTIYF. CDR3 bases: TGCAGTGTCGGAGGGAGGCTTGGAAACACCATATATTTT.

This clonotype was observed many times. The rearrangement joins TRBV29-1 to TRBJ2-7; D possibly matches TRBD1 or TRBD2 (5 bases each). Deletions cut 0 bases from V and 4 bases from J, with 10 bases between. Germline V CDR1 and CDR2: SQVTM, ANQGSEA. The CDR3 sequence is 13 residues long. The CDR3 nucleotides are TGCAGCGTTGAAGAGGGGGAGAGGTACGAGCAGTACTTC. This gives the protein CSVEEGERYEQYF.

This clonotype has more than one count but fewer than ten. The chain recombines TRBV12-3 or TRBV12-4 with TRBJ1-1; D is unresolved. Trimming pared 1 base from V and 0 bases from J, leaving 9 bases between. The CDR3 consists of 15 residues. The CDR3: CASSLDAVLNTEAFF. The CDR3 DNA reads TGTGCCAGCAGTTTAGATGCAGTTCTGAACACTGAAGCTTTCTTT.

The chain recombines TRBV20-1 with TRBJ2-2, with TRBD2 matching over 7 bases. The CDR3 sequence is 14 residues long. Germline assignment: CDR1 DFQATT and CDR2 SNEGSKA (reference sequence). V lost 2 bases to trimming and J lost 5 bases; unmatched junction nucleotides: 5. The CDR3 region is CSARRGRATGELFF. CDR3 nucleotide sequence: TGCAGTGCTAGACGGGGGAGGGCTACCGGGGAGCTGTTTTTT.

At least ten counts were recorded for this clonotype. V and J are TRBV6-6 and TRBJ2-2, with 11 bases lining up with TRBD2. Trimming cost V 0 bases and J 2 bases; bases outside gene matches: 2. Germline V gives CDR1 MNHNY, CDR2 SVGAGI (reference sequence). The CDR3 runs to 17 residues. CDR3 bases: TGTGCCAGCAGTTACTCGGGACTAGCGGTTAACACCGGGGAGCTGTTTTTT. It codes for CASSYSGLAVNTGELFF.

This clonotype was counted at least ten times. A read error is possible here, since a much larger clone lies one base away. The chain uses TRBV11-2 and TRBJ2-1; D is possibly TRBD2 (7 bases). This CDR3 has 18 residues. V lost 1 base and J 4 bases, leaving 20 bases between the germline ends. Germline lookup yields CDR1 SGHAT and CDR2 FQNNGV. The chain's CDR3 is CASSLVLAAGAGYNEQFF. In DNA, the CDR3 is TGTGCCAGCAGCTTAGTTCTAGCGGCAGGGGCCGGGTACAATGAGCAGTTCTTC.

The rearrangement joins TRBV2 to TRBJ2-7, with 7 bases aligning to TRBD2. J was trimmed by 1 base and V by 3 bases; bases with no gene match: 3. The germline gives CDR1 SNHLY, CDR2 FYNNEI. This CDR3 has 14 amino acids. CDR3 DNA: TGTGCCAGCAGTGAGGGCGGGAGTTCCTACGAGCAGTACTTC. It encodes CASSEGGSSYEQYF.

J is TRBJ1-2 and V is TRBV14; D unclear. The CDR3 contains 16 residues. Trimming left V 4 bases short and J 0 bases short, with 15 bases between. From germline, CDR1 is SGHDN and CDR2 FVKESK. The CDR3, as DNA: TGTGCCAGCAGCCGACGGACTAGCGCCTCTAACTATGGCTACACCTTC. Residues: CASSRRTSASNYGYTF. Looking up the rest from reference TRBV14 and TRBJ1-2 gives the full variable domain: EAGVTQFPSHSVIEKGQTVTLRCDPISGHDNLYWYRRVMGKEIKFLLHFVKESKQDESGMPNNRFLAERTGGTYSTLKVQPAELEDSGVYFCASSRRTSASNYGYTFGSGTRLTVV.